The 13 T cell receptor beta chains reported below all come from one sample, sequenced in a study of cytotoxic CD8 clonotypes in ibrutinib-treated CLL. Here immunoSEQ multiplex PCR was the method, and the copy in TCRdb shows in-frame clones only, minus some. In the table there are roughly 15,000 clones, about 64% of which are singletons. Sequencing used PBMCs, obtained before ibrutinib treatment. These TCRs come from a human donor with chronic lymphocytic leukemia.

In this sample, this clone turned up a few times. The chain couples TRBV9 to TRBJ1-5, with D perhaps TRBD1 (5 bases). This CDR3 has 19 amino acids. Trimming took off 4 bases at V and 4 bases at J, with 27 bases between the two ends. Germline assignment: CDR1 SGDLS and CDR2 YYNGEE. CDR3 region: CASSPGEGLGREYNQPQHF. CDR3 bases: TGTGCCAGCAGCCCCGGCGAGGGCTTAGGCAGGGAATATAATCAGCCCCAGCATTTT.

The chain has TRBV2 and TRBJ1-1; TRBD1 might be the D (6 bases). The germline CDR1 and CDR2 sequences are SNHLY and FYNNEI. The CDR3 is 13 amino acids. V gave up 6 bases and J gave up 3 bases, with 11 bases separating them. CDR3 residues: CASSVQGDTEAFF. The CDR3, as DNA: TGTGCCAGCAGCGTACAGGGAGACACTGAAGCTTTCTTT.

CDR3 amino acids: CASSQDVGTPNQPQHF. The CDR3 DNA sequence: TGCGCCAGCAGCCAAGATGTTGGGACACCCAATCAGCCCCAGCATTTT. The chain carries TRBV4-1 and TRBJ1-5, with D tentatively TRBD1 (6 bases). Trimming left V 0 bases short and J 3 bases short, with 12 bases between. This CDR3 is 16 amino acids long. The germline gives CDR1 MGHRA, CDR2 YSYEKL.

The rearrangement uses TRBV27 and TRBJ1-1; D unresolved. V was cut by 9 bases and J by 2 bases, with 13 bases left in between. The germline gives CDR1 MNHEY, CDR2 SMNVEV (reference sequence). This CDR3 is built from 13 residues. The CDR3 DNA reads as TGTGCCAGTATGCTAGGACCCAACACTGAAGCTTTCTTT. Protein sequence: CASMLGPNTEAFF.

V and J are TRBV4-1 and TRBJ1-5, with 7 bases fitting TRBD1. J gave up 2 bases and V 4 bases, and 8 bases lay outside the gene matches. Germline V gene data show CDR1 as MGHRA and CDR2 as YSYEKL. CDR3 length equals 16 residues. CDR3 residues: CASSPSPGTGNQPQHF. The CDR3 nucleotides read TGCGCCAGCAGCCCCTCCCCCGGGACAGGCAATCAGCCCCAGCATTTT.

The chain employs TRBV9 and TRBJ1-1; 7 nucleotides align to TRBD1. The CDR3 spans 14 residues. Germline-derived CDR1 and CDR2 are SGDLS and YYNGEE. Trimming cost V 0 bases and J 8 bases; bases outside gene matches: 7. The CDR3 bases are TGTGCCAGCAGCGTAGCTGGAGGGACAGACGAAGCTTTCTTT. Translation gives CASSVAGGTDEAFF.

Relative to its sample, this clone is medium-sized. The chain is built from TRBV21-1 and TRBJ1-5; the tabulated D call, TRBD1, remains unverified against the DNA. TRBV21-1 counts as a pseudogene. This CDR3 is built from 16 residues. The CDR3 DNA is TGTGCCAGCAGCAAAGCGACGTCCAGGGGCAGTCAGCCCCAGCATTTT. Its translation: CASSKATSRGSQPQHF.

This sequence joins TRBV7-9 and TRBJ2-1; D could derive from TRBD1 or TRBD2 (5 bases each). Looked up from germline, CDR1 is SEHNR and CDR2 is FQNEAQ (reference sequence). The CDR3 is 13 residues long. The V end was cut by 1 base, the J end by 10 bases, with 11 bases between. The CDR3 nucleotides are TGTGCCAGCAGCTTAGAAAGAGAGGGGGAGCAGTTCTTC. This gives the protein CASSLEREGEQFF.

The chain recombines TRBV29-1 with TRBJ1-2, with D unclear. The CDR3 runs to 12 residues. V lost 5 bases and J lost 0, with 7 bases in between. Germline CDR1 SQVTM, CDR2 ANQGSEA. The DNA of the CDR3 is TGCAGCGTTAGTCCGGCTAACTATGGCTACACCTTC. Translation: CSVSPANYGYTF. The variable domain in full, completed from reference TRBV29-1 and TRBJ1-2, reads SAVISQKPSRDICQRGTSLTIQCQVDSQVTMMFWYRQQPGQSLTLIATANQGSEATYESGFVIDKFPISRPNLTFSTLTVSNMSPEDSSIYLCSVSPANYGYTFGSGTRLTVV.

The chain links TRBV5-1 to TRBJ2-3; D is unresolved. From germline, CDR1 is SGHRS and CDR2 YFSETQ. This CDR3 has 14 amino acids. V lost 1 base, J lost 1 base, and 7 bases lay in between. CDR3 sequence reads: CASSLWSGTDTQYF. In DNA form, the CDR3 reads TGCGCCAGCAGCTTGTGGTCGGGCACAGATACGCAGTATTTT.

The chain joins TRBV10-3 to TRBJ2-7; TRBD1 matches 11 bases. The CDR3 sequence is 14 residues long. The V and J ends lost 6 bases and 7 bases, in that order; junction bases with no gene match: 8. Germline CDR1 and CDR2: ENHRY and SYGVKD. The CDR3 coding sequence is TGTGCCATCAGGGCGGGACAGGGGGTGGGAGAGCAGTACTTC. Its protein is CAIRAGQGVGEQYF.

V gene TRBV6-5 combines with J gene TRBJ1-2, with unresolved D. The V end lost 2 bases, the J end lost 0 bases, and 7 bases lay between the germline ends. The CDR3 runs to 14 residues. Germline V gives CDR1 MNHEY, CDR2 SVGAGI. Here the CDR3 DNA reads TGTGCCAGCAGTTACGCAGACCCTAACTATGGCTACACCTTC. It codes for CASSYADPNYGYTF.

The V gene is TRBV5-1, the J gene TRBJ2-7; no clear D. The germline V gene encodes CDR1 SGHRS and CDR2 YFSETQ. Trimming stripped 0 bases from V and 1 base from J, with 8 bases between. CDR3 length: 14 amino acids. This CDR3 reads CASSLEPASYEQYF. In DNA form, the CDR3 reads TGCGCCAGCAGCTTGGAACCCGCTTCCTACGAGCAGTACTTC.